These 6 T cell receptor beta chains came from one sample sequenced in a study of blood T cell repertoires in COVID-19. Libraries were prepared by immunoSEQ multiplex PCR; TCRdb keeps only in-frame clonotypes and omits some of them. The sample records 150,000 or so clones, over 75% being singletons. Material for sequencing was peripheral blood. The receptor source for this set is a man in his late teens or twenties with COVID-19, enrolled during active disease.

This sequence joins TRBV27 and TRBJ1-3; TRBD1 is a possible D gene (6 bases). Germline CDR1 and CDR2: MNHEY and SMNVEV (reference sequence). The CDR3 is 14 residues long. Between the trimmed V and J ends, which lost 0 bases and 10 bases, there was a span of 13 bases. CDR3 region: CASSLSGGDGTIYF. Written as DNA, the CDR3 is TGTGCCAGCAGTTTATCAGGGGGTGATGGGACCATATATTTT.

The chain has TRBV20-1 and TRBJ2-1; TRBD1 might be the D (5 bases). Trimming took 3 bases from V and 9 from J, leaving 9 bases between them. Germline V lookup: CDR1 DFQATT, CDR2 SNEGSKA (reference sequence). The CDR3 covers 11 residues. The CDR3 loop reads CSASRDFEQFF. CDR3 bases: TGCAGTGCTAGCAGGGATTTTGAGCAGTTCTTC.

The chain combines TRBV3-1 (or the pseudogene TRBV3-2) with TRBJ2-7; 9 bases fit TRBD2. Losses at the gene ends were 4 bases for V and 2 bases for J; bases not matched to a gene: 3. This CDR3 spans 14 amino acids. Germline CDR1 reads LGHDT; CDR2 reads YNNKEL (reference sequence). Here the CDR3 reads CASSRRGRAYEQYF. DNA of the CDR3: TGTGCCAGCAGCCGGCGCGGGAGGGCCTACGAGCAGTACTTC.

The chain links TRBV28 to TRBJ1-5, with a weak D call TRBD1 (6 bases). Per the germline V gene, CDR1 is MDHEN and CDR2 is SYDVKM. Trimming shortened V by 7 bases and J by 7 bases, and 20 bases separated the two germline ends. The CDR3 consists of 15 residues. In DNA form, the CDR3 reads TGTGCCAGCATCGCCTTAACAGGGCTTAGGCAGCCCCAGCATTTT. Its translation is CASIALTGLRQPQHF.

The rearrangement joins TRBV6-6 to TRBJ2-1; TRBD2 aligns across 10 bases. Losses at the gene ends were 6 bases for V and 2 bases for J; bases not matched to a gene: 4. This CDR3 comprises 15 residues. From germline, CDR1 is MNHNY and CDR2 SVGAGI (reference sequence). CDR3 sequence reads: CASSRGLAAYNEQFF. The CDR3 DNA follows: TGTGCCAGCAGCCGCGGACTAGCGGCCTACAATGAGCAGTTCTTC.

V is TRBV6-6 and J is TRBJ2-2; maybe TRBD2 (6 bases). V lost 4 bases to trimming and J lost 3 bases, with 15 bases between them. The CDR3 has 16 amino acids. Germline loops: CDR1 MNHNY, CDR2 SVGAGI (reference sequence). As DNA, the CDR3 is TGTGCCAGCAGTTCCGGGACTCGCTGGGACACCGGGGAGCTGTTTTTT. Residues: CASSSGTRWDTGELFF.